This T cell receptor (beta chain) derives from a study of shared clonotypes between healthy human individuals. At the level of the study: Per-donor plates numbered three CD4 naive, three CD4 memory, two CD8 naive and one CD8 memory.

CD45RO-negative CD8 cells positively selected for CCR7 made up the naive population, which excluded terminally differentiated effector memory CD45RA+ cells. Findings of the study overall: Unshared clonotypes carried lower generation probabilities than those common to all four donors. Inspection by rarefaction showed sorted-subset sequencing to be incomplete despite large depth.

For this clone: What it recognizes is unknown. The sample holds other DNA sequences that translate to the same CDR3.

CDR1 and CDR2 (germline): LNHDA, SQIVND (reference sequence). This CDR3 is built from 13 residues. V lost 3 bases and J 1 base, leaving 6 bases between the germline ends. Sequencing was performed with immunoSEQ multiplex PCR; in TCRdb, only in-frame clones are kept and a portion is missing. Found here are approximately 1.9 million clones, approximately 92% of them singletons; the top ten hold roughly 1.7%. The chain joins TRBV19 to TRBJ1-1; D not resolved. The sequenced sample consisted of naive CD8+ T cells from PBMCs. The clonotype originates from a man aged 18-30 years in good health. Some clones in this sample may be carry-over from other donors' samples. DNA of the CDR3: TGTGCCAGTAGTATCAGTCGGAACACTGAAGCTTTCTTT. Its translation is CASSISRNTEAFF. The full variable domain, rest sourced from reference TRBV19 and TRBJ1-1, is DGGITQSPKYLFRKEGQNVTLSCEQNLNHDAMYWYRQDPGQGLRLIYYSQIVNDFQKGDIAEGYSVSREKKESFPLTVTSAQKNPTAFYLCASSISRNTEAFFGQGTRLTVV.